One and the same sample provided the 9 T cell receptor beta chains below, sequenced in a study of OX40 agonist ivuxolimab in advanced cancers. Using immunoSEQ multiplex PCR, the repertoire was profiled, and TCRdb retains in-frame clones only, with some absent. The table has around 70,000 clones, approximately 90% seen once. The material was CD4+ or CD8+ T cells sorted from blood, obtained in a trial of the OX40 agonist ivuxolimab. These receptors all come from an adult with an advanced solid tumor such as melanoma, head and neck, liver or kidney cancer.

The CDR3 nucleotides are TGCGCCAGCAGCTCCTCGGGTAACTTCTACGAGCAGTACTTC. Translation: CASSSSGNFYEQYF. The gene calls are TRBV5-1 and TRBJ2-7; no clear D gene. Between the trimmed V and J ends, which lost 3 bases and 3 bases, there was a span of 13 bases. Germline lookup yields CDR1 SGHRS and CDR2 YFSETQ. CDR3 length: 14 amino acids.

The chain has TRBV30 and TRBJ2-3, with D possibly being TRBD1 (5 bases). CDR3 length equals 13 residues. Germline V gives CDR1 GTSNPN, CDR2 SVGIG (reference sequence). V lost 7 bases and J lost 0, with 11 bases in between. The CDR3 protein is CASGRVSTDTQYF. CDR3 DNA sequence: TGTGCCTCGGGCAGGGTTAGCACAGATACGCAGTATTTT.

This chain connects TRBV19 to TRBJ1-1; TRBD1 is a possible D gene (5 bases). CDR1 and CDR2 (germline): LNHDA, SQIVND (reference sequence). CDR3 length: 16 residues. Trimming removed 7 bases at V and 3 bases at J, with 21 bases between. CDR3 protein: CASTRGDGGGHTEAFF. Here the CDR3 DNA reads TGTGCCAGTACCAGAGGGGACGGGGGGGGTCACACTGAAGCTTTCTTT.

The count of this clone is one. One junction end disagrees with the germline gene, perhaps due to a read error. The sample carries other DNA sequences with the same CDR3. This chain connects TRBV15 to TRBJ2-7, with 8 nucleotides matching TRBD2. Germline assignment: CDR1 LNHNV and CDR2 YYDKDF (reference sequence). The CDR3 contains 18 residues. The CDR3 region has the DNA TGCGCCACCAGCAGAGACCGGGGGGGGCTCTCACCCGTGGGTGAGCAGTACTTC. This translates into CATSRDRGGLSPVGEQYF.

The chain has TRBV7-8 and TRBJ2-2, with D possibly TRBD1 on 6 matching bases. Germline values: CDR1 SGHVS, CDR2 FQNEAQ. V dropped 4 bases and J dropped 0 bases, with 9 bases sitting between them. The CDR3 is 15 residues long. The CDR3 region is CASSSTGSNTGELFF. The CDR3 nucleotides read TGTGCCAGCAGCTCAACAGGGTCGAACACCGGGGAGCTGTTTTTT.

The chain employs TRBV18 and TRBJ1-1; a weak D match, TRBD1 (5 bases). Germline-derived CDR1 and CDR2 are KGHSH and LQKENI. The ends were cut back, 3 bases at V and 5 bases at J, with 10 bases in the middle. This CDR3 spans 13 amino acids. This CDR3 reads CASSPGAGTEAFF. DNA of the CDR3: TGTGCCAGCTCACCCGGGGCGGGGACTGAAGCTTTCTTT.

The chain links TRBV27 to TRBJ1-6; maybe TRBD1 (5 bases). V lost 5 bases and J lost 7, with 18 bases in between. CDR1 is MNHEY and CDR2 is SMNVEV in the germline V gene (reference sequence). This CDR3 has 16 amino acids. CDR3 in amino acids: CASSRGQFGSNSPLHF. The DNA of the CDR3 is TGTGCCAGCAGTCGGGGCCAATTCGGTTCAAATTCACCCCTCCACTTT.

The chain uses TRBV19 and TRBJ2-7; TRBD1 matches 9 bases. This CDR3 contains 14 residues. V was clipped by 5 bases and J by 0 bases; unmatched bases: 2. Germline CDR1 and CDR2: LNHDA and SQIVND (reference sequence). CDR3 DNA sequence: TGTGCCAGTAGTGAGACAGGGGGCTCCTACGAGCAGTACTTC. Amino acid sequence: CASSETGGSYEQYF.

This chain joins TRBV11-3 and TRBJ2-7, with D uncertain. The V and J ends lost 1 base and 3 bases respectively, with 4 bases between them. Germline CDR1 reads SGHNT; CDR2 reads YENEEA. This CDR3 has 12 amino acids. CDR3 nucleotide sequence: TGTGCCAGCAGCTTAGCGGTCTACGAGCAGTACTTC. This sequence encodes CASSLAVYEQYF.